This passage covers 3 T cell receptor beta chains from one sample sequenced in a study of blood T cell repertoires in COVID-19. TCRdb keeps only in-frame clones here, not all; method: immunoSEQ multiplex PCR. The table lists about 40,000 clones, about 86% of them singletons. The sequencing input was peripheral blood. Every receptor here comes from a man aged 35-49 years with active COVID-19.

CDR3 in amino acids: CASSLTSFSHEQYF. The CDR3 region has the DNA TGTGCCAGCAGCTTAACTAGCTTTAGTCACGAGCAGTACTTC. This chain connects TRBV7-9 to TRBJ2-7; a possible D gene is TRBD2 (6 bases). From germline, CDR1 is SEHNR and CDR2 FQNEAQ (reference sequence). Trimming removed 2 bases from V and 5 bases from J, with 13 bases in between. This CDR3 region has 14 residues.

V usage is TRBV30 and J usage is TRBJ2-3; tentative D call: TRBD2 (6 bases). CDR1 is GTSNPN and CDR2 is SVGIG in the germline V gene (reference sequence). V gave up 4 bases and J gave up 2 bases, with 13 bases separating them. This CDR3 is 14 amino acids long. This CDR3 reads CAWNSGLTTDTQYF. CDR3 coding DNA: TGTGCCTGGAATTCGGGACTTACCACAGATACGCAGTATTTT. The whole variable domain, filled in from reference TRBV30 and TRBJ2-3, reads SQTIHQWPATLVQPVGSPLSLECTVEGTSNPNLYWYRQAAGRGLQLLFYSVGIGQISSEVPQNLSASRPQDRQFILSSKKLLLSDSGFYLCAWNSGLTTDTQYFGPGTRLTVL.

This chain links TRBV13 with TRBJ2-1; 12 nucleotides align to TRBD2. The length of the CDR3 is 15 residues. Trimming cost V 2 bases and J 7 bases; bases outside gene matches: 3. The V gene's germline CDR1 is PRHDT and CDR2 FYEKMQ (reference sequence). Written as DNA, the CDR3 is TGTGCCAGCAGCTTAACACTAGCGGGAGGAAATGAGCAGTTCTTC. This encodes CASSLTLAGGNEQFF. The whole variable domain, remainder taken from reference TRBV13 and TRBJ2-1, is AAGVIQSPRHLIKEKRETATLKCYPIPRHDTVYWYQQGPGQDPQFLISFYEKMQSDKGSIPDRFSAQQFSDYHSELNMSSLELGDSALYFCASSLTLAGGNEQFFGPGTRLTVL.